These 5 T cell receptor beta chains were sequenced from one sample in a study of immune cell composition in non-small cell lung cancer. Here immunoSEQ multiplex PCR was the method, and the copy in TCRdb shows in-frame clones only, minus some. The data show 4,700 or so clones, just over 70% seen once. The source material was lung tumor tissue. The receptors shown here come from a human donor with non-small cell lung cancer.

The chain employs TRBV5-1 and TRBJ1-1; D is unclear. Trimming took 4 bases from V and 4 from J, leaving 5 bases between them. CDR1 is SGHRS and CDR2 is YFSETQ in the germline V gene. The CDR3 is 11 amino acids. The CDR3 sequence is CASSQATEAFF. In DNA form, the CDR3 reads TGCGCCAGCAGCCAGGCCACTGAAGCTTTCTTT.

The chain links TRBV5-1 to TRBJ2-2; a possible D gene is TRBD2 (6 bases). CDR1 is SGHRS, CDR2 YFSETQ, per germline. With 7 bases removed from V and 5 bases from J, the gap between germline ends came to 12 bases. This CDR3 spans 13 amino acids. CDR3 protein: CASHLAITGELFF. CDR3 bases: TGCGCCAGCCATCTAGCGATAACCGGGGAGCTGTTTTTT.

The chain employs TRBV4-1 and TRBJ1-2; D not resolved. The CDR3 is 14 amino acids. V lost 1 base and J lost 4, with 10 bases in between. Germline-derived CDR1 and CDR2 are MGHRA and YSYEKL. This CDR3 is CASSQVEASYGYTF. CDR3 DNA: TGCGCCAGCAGCCAAGTAGAAGCTAGCTATGGCTACACCTTC.

The chain links TRBV5-4 to TRBJ2-1, with 13 positions matching TRBD2. Trimming took 4 bases from V and 7 from J; bases not matched to a gene: 5. The CDR3 is made up of 15 amino acids. Germline CDR1 is SGHNT and CDR2 is YYREEE (reference sequence). The DNA of the CDR3 is TGTGCCAGCAGCGTGGAGGGACTAGCGGGAAATGAGCAGTTCTTC. It is translated as CASSVEGLAGNEQFF.

J is TRBJ1-3 and V is TRBV28; no definite D call. Trimming stripped 5 bases from V and 0 bases from J, with 14 bases between. The CDR3 has 16 residues. From germline, CDR1 is MDHEN and CDR2 SYDVKM. The CDR3 bases are TGTGCCAGCAGTGGGCAGGTCGGTGCCTCTGGAAACACCATATATTTT. Translating it yields CASSGQVGASGNTIYF.